Listed below are T cell receptor beta chains from one sample, sequenced in a study of cytomegalovirus exposure and HLA in healthy donors. Sequencing was performed with immunoSEQ multiplex PCR; in TCRdb, only in-frame clones are kept and a portion is missing. The repertoire consists of some 200,000 clones, with 80% to 85% occurring once and the leading ten covering under 3.5%. Sequencing was carried out using PBMCs. The receptors were sampled from a woman aged 18-35 years in good health and CMV-seropositive. Both conserved end residues are part of each CDR3.

V: TRBV4-2
J: TRBJ2-6
CDR3: CASSWQIPGANVLTF

V: TRBV5-1
J: TRBJ1-1
CDR3: CASSRDSNTEAFF

V: TRBV5-8
J: TRBJ1-2
CDR3: CASSRKRDGGYGYTF

V: TRBV6-1
J: TRBJ2-1
CDR3: CASSDRYNEQFF

V: TRBV18
J: TRBJ2-5
CDR3: CASSPPSRIETQYF

V: TRBV7-6
J: TRBJ2-1
CDR3: CASSLTRLVDEQFF

V: TRBV18
J: TRBJ2-7
CDR3: CASSTGTETYEQYF

V: TRBV7-9
J: TRBJ1-4
CDR3: CASSFSGQGGEKLFF

V: TRBV10-2
J: TRBJ2-7
CDR3: CASSEVDREQYF

V: TRBV4-1
J: TRBJ2-7
CDR3: CASSQARDRFYEQYF

V: TRBV7-8
J: TRBJ2-7
CDR3: CASSLIQGRYEQYF

V: TRBV5-4
J: TRBJ1-2
CDR3: CASSSSGTGNGYTF

V: TRBV6-6
J: TRBJ2-3
CDR3: CASSTGGSDTQYF

V: TRBV6-1
J: TRBJ1-5
CDR3: CASSAGVSNQPQHF

V: TRBV6-6
J: TRBJ2-3
CDR3: CASSSPDRRGTDTQYF

V: TRBV4-1
J: TRBJ1-6
CDR3: CASSPQGAENSPLHF

V: TRBV21-1
J: TRBJ1-5
CDR3: CASGGQGVQVSNQPQHF

V: TRBV6-1
J: TRBJ2-5
CDR3: CASSDGPSGGFGYQETQYF

V: TRBV7-2
J: TRBJ1-5
CDR3: CASSLEGGNQPQHF

V: TRBV6-4
J: TRBJ1-6
CDR3: CASSPGTASFSYNSPLHF

V: TRBV19
J: TRBJ1-2
CDR3: CASSIDDRGGYTF

V: TRBV4-1
J: TRBJ1-6
CDR3: CASSQEIRVEGSPLHF

V: TRBV6-1
J: TRBJ2-7
CDR3: CASSEISGGSYNTYEQYF

V: TRBV7-6
J: TRBJ2-1
CDR3: CASSPDRGPDNEQFF

V: TRBV15
J: TRBJ2-7
CDR3: CATSRDRTAPYEQYF

V: TRBV5-1
J: TRBJ1-1
CDR3: CASSLSGSGDTEAFF

V: TRBV6-5
J: TRBJ1-2
CDR3: CASSTLQGAYGYTF

V: TRBV19
J: TRBJ1-2
CDR3: CASTRTPGGYTF

V: TRBV19
J: TRBJ1-1
CDR3: CASSPRSGNTEAFF

V: TRBV11-1
J: TRBJ1-3
CDR3: CASSVSSGNTIYF

V: TRBV19
J: TRBJ1-5
CDR3: CASSTSGGSNQPQHF

V: TRBV7-2
J: TRBJ2-7
CDR3: CASSLGSSGVGYEQYF

V: TRBV9
J: TRBJ2-7
CDR3: CASSVAGGAPYEQYF

V: TRBV27
J: TRBJ2-3
CDR3: CASSPRRGNTQYF

V: TRBV4-1
J: TRBJ2-1
CDR3: CASSQAGLAGARSYNEQFF

V: TRBV29-1
J: TRBJ2-3
CDR3: CSVSSGGAYTQYF

V: TRBV7-9
J: TRBJ2-1
CDR3: CASSHDNEQFF

V: TRBV7-9
J: TRBJ1-1
CDR3: CASSPPKTEAFF

V: TRBV5-1
J: TRBJ2-5
CDR3: CASSLSGGETQYF

V: TRBV5-4
J: TRBJ2-7
CDR3: CASSLELARSYEQYF

V: TRBV7-9
J: TRBJ2-1
CDR3: CASRPGVSSYNEQFF

V: TRBV19
J: TRBJ1-2
CDR3: CASSIWTENGYTF

V: TRBV21-1
J: TRBJ2-2
CDR3: CASSKKSSTGELFF